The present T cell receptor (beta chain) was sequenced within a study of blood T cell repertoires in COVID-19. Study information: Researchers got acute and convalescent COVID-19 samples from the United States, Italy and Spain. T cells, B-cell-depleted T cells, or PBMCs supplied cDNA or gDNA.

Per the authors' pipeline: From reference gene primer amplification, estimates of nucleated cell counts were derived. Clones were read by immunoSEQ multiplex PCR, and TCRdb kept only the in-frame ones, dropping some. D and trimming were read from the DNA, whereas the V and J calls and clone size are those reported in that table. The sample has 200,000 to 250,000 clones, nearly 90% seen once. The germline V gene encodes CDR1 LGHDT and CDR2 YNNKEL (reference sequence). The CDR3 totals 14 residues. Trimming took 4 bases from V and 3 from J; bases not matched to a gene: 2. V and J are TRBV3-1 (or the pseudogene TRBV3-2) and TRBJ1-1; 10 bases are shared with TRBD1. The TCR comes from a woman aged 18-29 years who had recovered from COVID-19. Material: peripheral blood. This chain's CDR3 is CASSRQGADTEAFF. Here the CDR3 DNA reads TGTGCCAGCAGCCGACAGGGGGCGGACACTGAAGCTTTCTTT.